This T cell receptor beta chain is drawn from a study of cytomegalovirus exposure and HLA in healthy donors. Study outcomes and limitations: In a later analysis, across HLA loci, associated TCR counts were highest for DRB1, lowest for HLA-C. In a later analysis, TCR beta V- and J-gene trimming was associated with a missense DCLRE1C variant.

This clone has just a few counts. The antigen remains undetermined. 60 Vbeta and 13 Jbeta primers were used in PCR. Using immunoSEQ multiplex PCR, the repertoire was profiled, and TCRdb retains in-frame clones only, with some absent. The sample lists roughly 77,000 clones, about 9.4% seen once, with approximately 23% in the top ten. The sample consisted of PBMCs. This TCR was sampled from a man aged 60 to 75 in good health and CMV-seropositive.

CDR3 loop: CAISELLDTQFF. CDR3 DNA: TGTGCCATCAGTGAGTTATTGGACACCCAGTTCTTC. The V and J genes are TRBV10-3 and TRBJ2-1, with D possibly being TRBD1 (5 bases). CDR3 size: 12 residues. Germline values: CDR1 ENHRY, CDR2 SYGVKD. The germline V and J ends were trimmed by 1 base and 13 bases, with 11 bases remaining between them.